This T cell receptor (beta chain) was found in a study of blood T cell repertoires in COVID-19. Repertoires were generated with immunoSEQ multiplex PCR, while TCRdb's copy carries only in-frame clones and drops some. The sample contains approximately 140,000 clones, under 90% of which appear only once. The CDR3 covers 16 residues. V lost 0 bases to trimming and J lost 2 bases, with 11 bases between them. Germline CDR1 SGHRS, CDR2 YFSETQ. Sequenced sample: peripheral blood. This rearrangement joins TRBV5-1 to TRBJ2-2; D ambiguous. The TCR originated in a human donor in a cohort sampled during active COVID-19. In nucleotides, the CDR3 is TGCGCCAGCAGCTTGGCGTTCGGGTCCAACACCGGGGAGCTGTTTTTT. It specifies CASSLAFGSNTGELFF.